The 25 T cell receptor beta chains listed next were all sequenced from one sample in a study of blood T cell repertoires in COVID-19. Sequencing was performed with immunoSEQ multiplex PCR; in TCRdb, only in-frame clones are kept and a portion is missing. The sample records approximately 66,000 clones, around 87% being singletons. The sequencing input was peripheral blood. Receptors were obtained from a man between 60 and 75 years old with acute or convalescent COVID-19.

The chain couples TRBV6-1 to TRBJ1-4, with D possibly matching TRBD1 (6 bases). CDR3 size: 15 residues. Between the trimmed V and J ends, which lost 0 bases and 5 bases, there was a span of 10 bases. Per germline, CDR1 MNHNS and CDR2 SASEGT. The CDR3 nucleotides are TGTGCCAGCAGTGAAGCCGGGCAGGGGAATGAAAAACTGTTTTTT. Amino acid sequence: CASSEAGQGNEKLFF.

The chain uses TRBV7-6 and TRBJ2-7, with 9 nucleotides matching TRBD1. The V segment lost 0 bases and the J segment 1 base; nucleotides outside the gene matches: 16. This CDR3 region has 20 residues. Germline CDR1 is SGHVS and CDR2 is FNYEAQ. The CDR3 nucleotides are TGTGCCAGCAGCTTAGCGCCCGGGGACAGGGTTAGCGCTAGGTCCTACGAGCAGTACTTC. Translating it yields CASSLAPGDRVSARSYEQYF.

The CDR3 sequence is CSVEQGSSFAFF. The CDR3 DNA reads TGCAGCGTTGAGCAGGGGAGTAGTTTTGCTTTCTTT. V and J are TRBV29-1 and TRBJ1-1; a weak D match, TRBD1 (6 bases). The CDR3 loop spans 12 amino acids. The germline V gene encodes CDR1 SQVTM and CDR2 ANQGSEA. V was cut by 3 bases and J by 11 bases, with 16 bases left in between. Full variable domain (remainder filled in from reference TRBV29-1 and TRBJ1-1): SAVISQKPSRDICQRGTSLTIQCQVDSQVTMMFWYRQQPGQSLTLIATANQGSEATYESGFVIDKFPISRPNLTFSTLTVSNMSPEDSSIYLCSVEQGSSFAFFGQGTRLTVV.

This chain uses TRBV6-5 with TRBJ2-7; D not resolved. The CDR3 length is 14 residues. Trimming removed 5 bases from V and 5 bases from J, with 16 bases in between. Germline V lookup: CDR1 MNHEY, CDR2 SVGAGI. CDR3 nucleotides: TGTGCCAGCAGTCGAGAGATAAGCACCCACGAGCAGTACTTC. This encodes CASSREISTHEQYF.

This rearrangement joins TRBV5-1 to TRBJ1-2, with 12 positions matching TRBD1. This CDR3 contains 14 residues. Germline V CDR1 and CDR2: SGHRS, YFSETQ. The junction had 5 bases not matched to a gene; V was cut back by 4 bases and J by 7 bases. CDR3 sequence: CASSPGQGAFGYTF. The CDR3 nucleotides are TGCGCCAGCAGCCCGGGACAGGGGGCCTTTGGCTACACCTTC. The variable domain in full, with the rest retrieved from reference TRBV5-1 and TRBJ1-2, is KAGVTQTPRYLIKTRGQQVTLSCSPISGHRSVSWYQQTPGQGLQFLFEYFSETQRNKGNFPGRFSGRQFSNSRSEMNVSTLELGDSALYLCASSPGQGAFGYTFGSGTRLTVV.

This sequence joins TRBV7-2 and TRBJ1-5, with D maybe TRBD1 (6 bases). V dropped 5 bases and J dropped 12 bases, with 14 bases sitting between them. The CDR3 covers 12 residues. CDR1 is SGHTA, CDR2 FQGNSA, per germline. In DNA, the CDR3 is TGTGCCAGCAGCACCTCACAGGGTCACCAGCATTTT. Translating it yields CASSTSQGHQHF. The whole variable domain, filled in from reference TRBV7-2 and TRBJ1-5, reads GAGVSQSPSNKVTEKGKDVELRCDPISGHTALYWYRQSLGQGLEFLIYFQGNSAPDKSGLPSDRFSAERTGGSVSTLTIQRTQQEDSAVYLCASSTSQGHQHFGDGTRLSIL.

Here the CDR3 reads CASSSTVFRGGNTIYF. The CDR3 region has the DNA TGTGCCAGCAGCTCGACTGTATTCCGCGGGGGAAACACCATATATTTT. The V and J genes are TRBV5-6 and TRBJ1-3; D is unclear. The CDR3 sequence is 16 residues long. Germline CDR1 is SGHDT and CDR2 is YYEEEE. The V end lost 3 bases, the J end lost 4 bases, and 17 bases lay between the germline ends.

The J gene is TRBJ2-1, the V gene TRBV6-2 or TRBV6-3; TRBD2 agrees at 7 bases. From germline, CDR1 is MNHEY and CDR2 SVGEGT. V was clipped by 0 bases and J by 3 bases; unmatched bases: 5. The CDR3 loop spans 16 amino acids. The CDR3 reads CASSYSVGGIYNEQFF. The CDR3, as DNA: TGTGCCAGCAGTTACTCGGTGGGGGGGATCTACAATGAGCAGTTCTTC.

The chain couples TRBV20-1 to TRBJ1-1; D might be TRBD1 (5 bases). CDR1 DFQATT and CDR2 SNEGSKA come from the germline V gene (reference sequence). The length of the CDR3 is 14 residues. V lost 3 bases and J lost 0, with 11 bases in between. Here the CDR3 reads CSASSGHLNTEAFF. The DNA for the CDR3 is TGCAGTGCTAGTTCTGGACACTTGAACACTGAAGCTTTCTTT.

The chain has TRBV6-2 or TRBV6-3 and TRBJ2-3; TRBD2 aligns across 7 bases. The ends lost 6 bases at V and 0 bases at J; junction bases unmatched: 12. The germline V gene has CDR1 MNHEY and CDR2 SVGEGT. The CDR3 covers 17 residues. The DNA of the CDR3 is TGTGCCAGCAGCCCCCGAATGGGGCGGGGGAGCACAGATACGCAGTATTTT. Its translation is CASSPRMGRGSTDTQYF.

The chain is built from TRBV2 and TRBJ2-3; 8 bases align to TRBD2. Unmatched junction bases numbered 11, after V lost 10 bases and J lost 5 bases. The germline CDR1 and CDR2 sequences are SNHLY and FYNNEI. This CDR3 region has 14 residues. In DNA form, the CDR3 reads TGTGCCACTTCGTGGAGCGGGGGAAAAGATACGCAGTATTTT. Translating gives CATSWSGGKDTQYF.

The CDR3 region has the DNA TGTGCCAGCACCGACAGGAGGTCCTATAATTCACCCCTCCACTTT. Translated, it gives CASTDRRSYNSPLHF. V and J are TRBV27 and TRBJ1-6, with D tentatively TRBD1 (6 bases). CDR1 and CDR2 (germline): MNHEY, SMNVEV (reference sequence). This CDR3 has 15 amino acids. The germline V and J ends were trimmed by 7 bases and 1 base, with 11 bases remaining between them.

The V and J genes are TRBV6-5 and TRBJ2-2; tentative D call: TRBD2 (6 bases). V was cut by 3 bases and J by 4 bases, with 15 bases left in between. The CDR3 sequence is 16 residues long. Germline V gives CDR1 MNHEY, CDR2 SVGAGI. Here the CDR3 reads CASSYSRRRGTGELFF. The CDR3 nucleotides read TGTGCCAGCAGTTATTCACGCCGGCGGGGCACCGGGGAGCTGTTTTTT.

The chain has TRBV19 and TRBJ1-1, with 9 bases that match TRBD1. CDR1 LNHDA and CDR2 SQIVND come from the germline V gene (reference sequence). Trimming took 5 bases from V and 4 from J; bases not matched to a gene: 20. The CDR3 spans 19 residues. CDR3 bases: TGTGCCAGTAGTGTGGGACAGGGTTTTTTCGGTTTGTCAGGCACTGAAGCTTTCTTT. Its protein product is CASSVGQGFFGLSGTEAFF.

The chain links TRBV5-1 to TRBJ2-5; TRBD2 matches 14 bases. Trimming removed 3 bases from V and 2 bases from J; junction bases left unmatched: 6. The V gene's germline CDR1 is SGHRS and CDR2 YFSETQ. CDR3 length: 17 residues. The CDR3 DNA sequence: TGCGCCAGCAGCTCGGGGACTAGCGGGGGCCTACAAGAGACCCAGTACTTC. Its protein is CASSSGTSGGLQETQYF.

This chain joins TRBV7-2 and TRBJ2-2, with TRBD1 matching over 7 bases. Germline V CDR1 and CDR2: SGHTA, FQGNSA. The CDR3 sequence is 13 residues long. V shed 4 bases, J shed 7 bases, and the junction held 3 bases outside the gene matches. CDR3 loop: CASSSTGVGELFF. The CDR3 DNA reads as TGTGCCAGCAGCTCCACAGGGGTCGGGGAGCTGTTTTTT.

The gene calls are TRBV5-4 and TRBJ2-5, with 10 positions matching TRBD1. The V and J ends lost 4 bases and 1 base, in that order; junction bases with no gene match: 10. CDR1 and CDR2 from the germline V gene are SGHNT and YYREEE (reference sequence). The CDR3 totals 17 residues. The CDR3, as DNA: TGTGCCAGCAGCCTAAGGACAGGGGGGAGGACCCAAGAGACCCAGTACTTC. Translated, it gives CASSLRTGGRTQETQYF.

The chain recombines TRBV12-3 or TRBV12-4 with TRBJ1-5; 9 bases match TRBD1. The CDR3 has 13 residues. V was clipped by 4 bases and J by 7 bases; unmatched bases: 2. The CDR3 is CASSSTGGQPQHF. Here the CDR3 DNA reads TGTGCCAGCAGTTCAACAGGGGGCCAGCCCCAGCATTTT.

This clone turned up a few times. The chain is built from TRBV19 and TRBJ1-4; D ambiguous. Trimming took off 4 bases at V and 8 bases at J, with 17 bases between the two ends. From germline, CDR1 is LNHDA and CDR2 SQIVND (reference sequence). The CDR3 totals 15 residues. CDR3 loop: CASSTGVGGAEKLFF. In nucleotides, the CDR3 is TGTGCCAGTAGTACGGGCGTGGGAGGCGCGGAAAAACTGTTTTTT. The whole variable domain, filled in from reference TRBV19 and TRBJ1-4, reads DGGITQSPKYLFRKEGQNVTLSCEQNLNHDAMYWYRQDPGQGLRLIYYSQIVNDFQKGDIAEGYSVSREKKESFPLTVTSAQKNPTAFYLCASSTGVGGAEKLFFGSGTQLSVL.

The V call is TRBV10-3, the J call TRBJ1-2; perhaps TRBD1 as D (5 bases). Germline assignment: CDR1 ENHRY and CDR2 SYGVKD. Trimming pared 0 bases from V and 8 bases from J, leaving 13 bases between. The CDR3 consists of 14 residues. The DNA of the CDR3 is TGTGCCATCAGTGAGTCCACTGGCGGGGGGGGCTACACCTTC. Translated: CAISESTGGGGYTF.

This clone has only one observation. The chain employs TRBV5-4 and TRBJ1-2, with TRBD1 matching over 7 bases. The germline gives CDR1 SGHNT, CDR2 YYREEE (reference sequence). V shed 0 bases, J shed 8 bases, and the junction held 13 bases outside the gene matches. This CDR3 spans 16 amino acids. The CDR3 DNA follows: TGTGCCAGCAGCTTGGGACAGGGTTGGGCCGTTCGAGGCTACACCTTC. This codes for CASSLGQGWAVRGYTF.

J is TRBJ1-3 and V is TRBV5-1; no clear D. The CDR3 loop spans 16 amino acids. Germline loops: CDR1 SGHRS, CDR2 YFSETQ. Trimming took 5 bases from V and 0 from J, leaving 15 bases between them. The CDR3 DNA sequence: TGCGCCAGCAGTCTTAGTCTGGGCCGCTCTGGAAACACCATATATTTT. Amino acids: CASSLSLGRSGNTIYF.

A few counts support this clone. V gene TRBV2 combines with J gene TRBJ1-1; perhaps TRBD1 as D (6 bases). The V and J ends lost 4 bases and 5 bases respectively, with 14 bases between them. Germline V lookup: CDR1 SNHLY, CDR2 FYNNEI. The CDR3 contains 14 residues. DNA of the CDR3: TGTGCCAGCAGTGTCGGGTATACAGGGACTGAAGCTTTCTTT. It specifies CASSVGYTGTEAFF.

CDR3 bases: TGTGCCAGTTTCCCGGGTGAGGGGGCCCCTCTCTATGGCTACACCTTC. Translating it yields CASFPGEGAPLYGYTF. The J gene is TRBJ1-2, the V gene TRBV19; 7 nucleotides align to TRBD1. This CDR3 has 16 amino acids. V lost 8 bases and J lost 4; bases outside the gene matches: 16. Germline CDR1 LNHDA, CDR2 SQIVND (reference sequence).

The chain couples TRBV9 to TRBJ1-6; the match to TRBD1 covers 9 bases. This CDR3 has 15 amino acids. V lost 0 bases, J lost 7 bases, and 2 bases stayed unmatched. Germline CDR1 reads SGDLS; CDR2 reads YYNGEE. The CDR3 nucleotides read TGTGCCAGCAGCGTAGAGGACAGGGGAAATTCACCCCTCCACTTT. It codes for CASSVEDRGNSPLHF.